The next 6 T cell receptor beta chains were all read from a single sample in a study of T cell responses to AZD1222 COVID-19 vaccine. Some clones are missing from TCRdb's copy, which holds only in-frame ones; the method was immunoSEQ multiplex PCR. The data show 90,000 to 120,000 clones, with around 90% seen just once and 3.5% to 4.5% held by the top ten. This specimen was peripheral blood, taken on day 0 of AZD1222 vaccination. The receptors shown here come from an adult in good health.

The chain carries TRBV14 and TRBJ2-7, with unresolved D. Germline V gives CDR1 SGHDN, CDR2 FVKESK. The CDR3 covers 12 residues. The V gene lost 0 bases and the J gene lost 3 bases, with 3 bases spanning the gap. The CDR3 coding sequence is TGTGCCAGCAGCCAAGAAGGCTACGAGCAGTACTTC. Its protein is CASSQEGYEQYF.

The chain has TRBV24-1 and TRBJ1-4, with 9 bases identical to TRBD1. CDR3 size: 15 residues. Trimming removed 4 bases from V and 5 bases from J; junction bases left unmatched: 4. Looked up from germline, CDR1 is KGHDR and CDR2 is SFDVKD. CDR3 sequence (DNA): TGTGCCACCAGTGACCCCGGGACAGGGAATGAAAAACTGTTTTTT. Its translation is CATSDPGTGNEKLFF.

The chain carries TRBV5-1 and TRBJ2-5, with D hard to call. The CDR3 consists of 12 residues. Germline loops: CDR1 SGHRS, CDR2 YFSETQ. The V end lost 4 bases, the J end lost 5 bases, and 9 bases lay between the germline ends. CDR3 nucleotides: TGCGCCAGCAGCGTACAAGGGGAGACCCAGTACTTC. Its protein is CASSVQGETQYF.

The chain combines TRBV5-4 with TRBJ2-5, with 13 positions matching TRBD2. The CDR3 is 16 amino acids. Per the germline V gene, CDR1 is SGHNT and CDR2 is YYREEE (reference sequence). The V segment lost 4 bases and the J segment 2 bases; nucleotides outside the gene matches: 5. CDR3 bases: TGTGCCAGCAGCCGGACTAGCGGGAGTCGGCAAGAGACCCAGTACTTC. Translating gives CASSRTSGSRQETQYF.

The rearrangement links TRBV19 to TRBJ2-3; 8 bases fit TRBD2. V was pared by 6 bases and J by 2 bases, with 7 bases of the junction left unmatched. Germline CDR1 LNHDA, CDR2 SQIVND (reference sequence). The CDR3 totals 15 residues. The CDR3 protein is CASRQRGTLTDTQYF. The CDR3 nucleotides read TGTGCCAGTAGGCAGCGGGGGACACTCACAGATACGCAGTATTTT.

The chain joins TRBV6-6 to TRBJ1-1; 7 bases are shared with TRBD1. Germline V gene data show CDR1 as MNHNY and CDR2 as SVGAGI (reference sequence). J was trimmed by 3 bases and V by 6 bases; bases with no gene match: 4. The CDR3 contains 13 residues. The CDR3 nucleotides are TGTGCCAGCAGGCGTACAGGGGACACTGAAGCTTTCTTT. It translates to CASRRTGDTEAFF.